The sequence of this T cell receptor (beta chain) was determined in a study of blood T cell repertoires in COVID-19. Study context: The study drew acute and convalescent COVID-19 samples from the United States, Italy and Spain. PBMCs, B-cell-depleted T cells, or T cells were the source of the cDNA or gDNA that made up the material.

As handled by the study authors: Amplification from reference gene primers served as the basis for estimated nucleated cell counts. This table comes from immunoSEQ multiplex PCR, and its TCRdb copy is limited to in-frame clones, with some not included. The V and J calls and clone size are taken from that table; D and trimming were inferred from the DNA. The table shows 200,000 to 300,000 clones, with 86% occurring only once. CDR3 length: 12 amino acids. Germline lookup yields CDR1 GTSNPN and CDR2 SVGIG (reference sequence). Specimen: peripheral blood. The TCR originated in a man aged 30 to 45 with active or convalescent COVID-19. The chain uses TRBV30 and TRBJ2-7; D is perhaps TRBD2 (6 bases). The DNA of the CDR3 is TGTGCTCTGGCCGGGGGATCCTACGAGCAGTACTTC. It specifies CALAGGSYEQYF.